This T cell receptor beta chain was sequenced during a study of blood T cell repertoires in COVID-19. Whole-study context: Researchers got acute and convalescent COVID-19 samples from the United States, Italy and Spain. PBMCs, B-cell-depleted T cells, or T cells were the source of the cDNA or gDNA that made up the material.

TCRdb's copy holds only in-frame clones and misses some; the assay was immunoSEQ multiplex PCR. This sample yields 230,000 or so clones, of which roughly nine tenths are seen a single time; about 4.5% belongs to the top ten. V lost 7 bases, J lost 0 bases, and 21 bases stayed unmatched. This CDR3 is built from 19 residues. Germline V CDR1 and CDR2: SQVTM, ANQGSEA. This clone came up a few times. The sample comprised peripheral blood. This chain uses TRBV29-1 with TRBJ1-1; 9 bases fit TRBD1. This clonotype was obtained from a woman aged 40 to 55 who had recovered from COVID-19. As DNA, the CDR3 is TGCAGCGCAAACCCCCGTCTGGGACAGGGAAGGGGCATGAACACTGAAGCTTTCTTT. Translated, it gives CSANPRLGQGRGMNTEAFF. Drawing the rest from reference TRBV29-1 and TRBJ1-1, the complete variable domain is SAVISQKPSRDICQRGTSLTIQCQVDSQVTMMFWYRQQPGQSLTLIATANQGSEATYESGFVIDKFPISRPNLTFSTLTVSNMSPEDSSIYLCSANPRLGQGRGMNTEAFFGQGTRLTVV.